This T cell receptor (beta chain) was recovered during a study of CD8+ T cells in alopecia areata. Study at large: A 6-month off-drug phase came after tofacitinib, which had lasted 6 to 18 months. Study outcomes and limitations: Patients showed less clear TCR sequence sharing than mice, possibly partly because of HLA diversity.

Alopecia areata patients provided lesional scalp punch biopsies and peripheral blood. Sorted out of PBMCs were CD4+ T cells and CD8+ T cells. Once RNA had been extracted, it was reverse transcribed into cDNA to act as the sequencing template. Some clones are missing from TCRdb's copy, which holds only in-frame ones; the method was immunoSEQ multiplex PCR. The table records about 180,000 clones, 63% of them present only once. Comment on this clone: Antigen: not known.

The TCR sequence derives from a human donor with alopecia areata. The sequencing used CD4+ T cells sorted from blood, collected at week 0.

The CDR3 DNA reads as TGCGCCAGCAGTCAATACCCCGGGACTACTTTCTACGAGCAGTACTTC. This gives the protein CASSQYPGTTFYEQYF. V gene TRBV23-1 combines with J gene TRBJ2-7; 7 nucleotides line up with TRBD2. TRBV23-1 has ORF status, its function being uncertain. CDR3 length: 16 amino acids. V dropped 1 base and J dropped 3; count of bases not matched to a gene: 9.